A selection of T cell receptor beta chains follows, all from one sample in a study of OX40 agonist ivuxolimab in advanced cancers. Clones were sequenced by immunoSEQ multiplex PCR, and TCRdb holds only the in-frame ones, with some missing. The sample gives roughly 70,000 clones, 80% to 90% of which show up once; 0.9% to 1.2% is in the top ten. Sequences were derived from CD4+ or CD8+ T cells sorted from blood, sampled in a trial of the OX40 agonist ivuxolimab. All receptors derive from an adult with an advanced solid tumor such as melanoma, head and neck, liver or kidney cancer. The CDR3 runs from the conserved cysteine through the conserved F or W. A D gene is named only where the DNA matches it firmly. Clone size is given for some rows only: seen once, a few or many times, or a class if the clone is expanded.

CDR3aa: CASSLSRGGRADTQYF
CDR3nt: TGTGCCAGCAGTTTATCTCGGGGGGGCAGGGCAGATACGCAGTATTTT
len: 16
abundance: -
v_gene: TRBV28
d_gene: TRBD2
j_gene: TRBJ2-3

CDR3aa: CASSGGRGGYEKLFF
CDR3nt: TGTGCCAGCAGTGGGGGGCGGGGTGGATACGAAAAACTGTTTTTT
len: 15
abundance: -
v_gene: TRBV25-1
d_gene: -
j_gene: TRBJ1-4

CDR3aa: CATLLQRGNQPQHF
CDR3nt: TGTGCCACCTTACTCCAACGAGGCAATCAGCCCCAGCATTTT
len: 14
abundance: -
v_gene: TRBV14
d_gene: -
j_gene: TRBJ1-5

CDR3aa: CASSAQWQGIQYF
CDR3nt: TGTGCCAGCAGCGCACAGTGGCAGGGCATTCAGTACTTC
len: 13
abundance: -
v_gene: TRBV6-5
d_gene: -
j_gene: TRBJ2-4

CDR3aa: CASSVLSTDTQYF
CDR3nt: TGTGCCAGTAGTGTGCTTAGCACAGATACGCAGTATTTT
len: 13
abundance: -
v_gene: TRBV19
d_gene: -
j_gene: TRBJ2-3

CDR3aa: CASSSSGGPLETQYF
CDR3nt: TGTGCCAGCAGTTCTTCCGGGGGGCCTTTGGAGACCCAGTACTTC
len: 15
abundance: -
v_gene: TRBV11-2
d_gene: -
j_gene: TRBJ2-5

CDR3aa: CASSLAGGRSYEQYF
CDR3nt: TGTGCCAGCAGTTTAGCGGGGGGCCGCTCCTACGAGCAGTACTTC
len: 15
abundance: -
v_gene: TRBV28
d_gene: TRBD2
j_gene: TRBJ2-7

CDR3aa: CASRGQGGPYGYTF
CDR3nt: TGTGCCAGCAGGGGACAGGGGGGCCCCTATGGCTACACCTTC
len: 14
abundance: -
v_gene: TRBV6-5
d_gene: TRBD1
j_gene: TRBJ1-2

CDR3aa: CASSLGQGGTEAFF
CDR3nt: TGTGCCAGCAGCTTGGGACAGGGTGGCACTGAAGCTTTCTTT
len: 14
abundance: few
v_gene: TRBV11-2
d_gene: TRBD1
j_gene: TRBJ1-1

CDR3aa: CAISEPEGRGTHNEQFF
CDR3nt: TGTGCCATCAGTGAGCCCGAGGGGCGGGGGACCCACAATGAGCAGTTCTTC
len: 17
abundance: -
v_gene: TRBV10-3
d_gene: TRBD2
j_gene: TRBJ2-1

CDR3aa: CASRGAGGDTEAFF
CDR3nt: TGTGCCAGCAGGGGGGCAGGGGGCGACACTGAAGCTTTCTTT
len: 14
abundance: -
v_gene: TRBV7-2
d_gene: TRBD1
j_gene: TRBJ1-1

CDR3aa: CASSSDGDSNQPQHF
CDR3nt: TGTGCCAGCAGTAGTGACGGGGATAGCAATCAGCCCCAGCATTTT
len: 15
abundance: -
v_gene: TRBV5-8
d_gene: -
j_gene: TRBJ1-5

CDR3aa: CASSFGGGRSANIQYF
CDR3nt: TGTGCCAGCAGCTTCGGCGGGGGAAGGTCGGCAAACATTCAGTACTTC
len: 16
abundance: -
v_gene: TRBV11-2
d_gene: TRBD2
j_gene: TRBJ2-4

CDR3aa: CASSLGGRGNEKLFF
CDR3nt: TGTGCCAGCAGCTTGGGGGGGCGTGGTAATGAAAAACTGTTTTTT
len: 15
abundance: few
v_gene: TRBV7-9
d_gene: -
j_gene: TRBJ1-4

CDR3aa: CASSLGVGGVDETQYF
CDR3nt: TGCGCCAGCAGCTTGGGTGTTGGAGGGGTCGACGAGACCCAGTACTTC
len: 16
abundance: -
v_gene: TRBV5-1
d_gene: -
j_gene: TRBJ2-5

CDR3aa: CASRGWGRGTEAFF
CDR3nt: TGTGCCAGCAGGGGGTGGGGCCGGGGGACTGAAGCTTTCTTT
len: 14
abundance: -
v_gene: TRBV5-6
d_gene: -
j_gene: TRBJ1-1